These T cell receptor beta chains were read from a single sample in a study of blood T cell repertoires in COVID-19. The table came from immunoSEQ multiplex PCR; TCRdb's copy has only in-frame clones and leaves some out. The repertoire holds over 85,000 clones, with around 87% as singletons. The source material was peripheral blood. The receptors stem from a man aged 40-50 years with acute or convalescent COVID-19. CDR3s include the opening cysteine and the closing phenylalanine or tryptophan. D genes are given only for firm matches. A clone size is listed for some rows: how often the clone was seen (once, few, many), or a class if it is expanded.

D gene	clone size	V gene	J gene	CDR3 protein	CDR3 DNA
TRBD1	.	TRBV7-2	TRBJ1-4	CASSLGQGGGEKLFF	TGTGCCAGCAGCTTAGGACAGGGGGGAGGTGAAAAACTGTTTTTT
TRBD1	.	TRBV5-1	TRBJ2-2	CASSRQTGEAGELFF	TGCGCCAGCAGCCGTCAGACAGGGGAGGCCGGGGAGCTGTTTTTT
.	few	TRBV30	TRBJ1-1	CAWTGRITEAFF	TGTGCCTGGACGGGGAGGATCACTGAAGCTTTCTTT
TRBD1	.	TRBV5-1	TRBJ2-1	CASSLERDRGKAYNEQFF	TGCGCCAGCAGCTTAGAAAGGGACAGGGGAAAGGCGTACAATGAGCAGTTCTTC
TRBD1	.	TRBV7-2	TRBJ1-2	CASRRDRDYGLGYTF	TGTGCCAGCAGAAGGGACAGGGATTATGGACTTGGCTACACCTTC
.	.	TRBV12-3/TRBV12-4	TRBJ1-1	CASRSGQNTEAFF	TGTGCCAGCAGATCTGGCCAGAACACTGAAGCTTTCTTT
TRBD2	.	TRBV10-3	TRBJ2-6	CAISEAGGGGANVLTF	TGTGCCATCAGTGAGGCGGGGGGAGGTGGGGCCAACGTCCTGACTTTC
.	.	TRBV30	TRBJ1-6	CAWSSREDGNSPLHF	TGTGCCTGGAGTTCGAGGGAGGACGGAAATTCACCCCTCCACTTT
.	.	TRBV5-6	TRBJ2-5	CASSGSRVAETQYF	TGTGCCAGCAGCGGCAGCAGGGTGGCAGAGACCCAGTACTTC
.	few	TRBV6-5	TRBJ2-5	CASIQTGSETQYF	TGTGCCAGCATCCAGACAGGATCAGAGACCCAGTACTTC
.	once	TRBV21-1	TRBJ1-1	CASSVPNREDTEAFF	TGTGCCAGCAGCGTCCCAAACAGGGAAGACACTGAAGCTTTCTTT
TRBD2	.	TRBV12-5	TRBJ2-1	CASGPWGSGKIYNEQFF	TGTGCTAGTGGTCCCTGGGGGAGCGGGAAAATTTACAATGAGCAGTTCTTC
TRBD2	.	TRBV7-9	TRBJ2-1	CASSLGAGVRNEQFF	TGTGCCAGCAGCTTAGGGGCGGGAGTCCGCAATGAGCAGTTCTTC
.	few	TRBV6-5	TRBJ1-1	CASSNRIMNTEAFF	TGTGCCAGCTCTAACAGGATCATGAACACTGAAGCTTTCTTT
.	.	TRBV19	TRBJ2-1	CASSMLPEISYNEQFF	TGTGCCAGTAGTATGTTGCCCGAGATCTCCTACAATGAGCAGTTCTTC
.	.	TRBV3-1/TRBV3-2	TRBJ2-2	CASSLANTGELFF	TGTGCCAGCAGCCTAGCGAACACCGGGGAGCTGTTTTTT
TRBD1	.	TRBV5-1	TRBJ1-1	CASSLDRGDEAFF	TGCGCCAGCAGCCTCGACAGGGGTGATGAAGCTTTCTTT
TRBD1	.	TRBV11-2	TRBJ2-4	CASRNPGTAKNIQYF	TGTGCCAGCAGGAATCCCGGGACAGCGAAAAACATTCAGTACTTC
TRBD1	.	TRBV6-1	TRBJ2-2	CASSEVGTGKVGELFF	TGTGCCAGCAGTGAAGTTGGGACAGGGAAGGTCGGGGAGCTGTTTTTT
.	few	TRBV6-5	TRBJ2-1	CASSYSIGGEQFF	TGTGCCAGCAGTTACTCGATCGGGGGTGAGCAGTTCTTC
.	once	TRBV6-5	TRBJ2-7	CASSYSKAGYEQYF	TGTGCCAGCAGTTACTCGAAGGCGGGGTACGAGCAGTACTTC
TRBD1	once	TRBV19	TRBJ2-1	CASSRTGGLGDEQFF	TGTGCCAGTAGTAGAACAGGGGGCCTTGGGGATGAGCAGTTCTTC
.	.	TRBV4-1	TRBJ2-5	CASSPEGVLGETQYF	TGCGCCAGCAGCCCGGAGGGCGTCCTTGGGGAGACCCAGTACTTC
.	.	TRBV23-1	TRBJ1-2	CASSQSGGTEAYGYTF	TGCGCCAGCAGTCAATCAGGAGGGACGGAAGCCTATGGCTACACCTTC
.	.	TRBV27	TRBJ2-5	CASSPSSRETQYF	TGTGCCAGCAGTCCGTCTAGCCGAGAGACCCAGTACTTC
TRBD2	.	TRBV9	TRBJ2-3	CASSASPSGGPTDTQYF	TGTGCCAGCAGCGCTTCCCCTAGCGGGGGGCCCACAGATACGCAGTATTTT
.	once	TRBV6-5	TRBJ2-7	CASSYSEGGEQYF	TGTGCCAGCAGTTACTCGGAGGGTGGCGAGCAGTACTTC
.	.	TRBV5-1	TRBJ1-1	CASSSQLNTEAFF	TGCGCCAGCAGCTCCCAGTTGAACACTGAAGCTTTCTTT
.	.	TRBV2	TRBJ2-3	CASTLGRGRTDTQYF	TGTGCCAGCACCCTGGGGCGGGGACGCACAGATACGCAGTATTTT
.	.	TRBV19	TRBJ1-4	CASSKTLGRGNEKLFF	TGTGCCAGTAGCAAGACACTGGGGCGCGGTAATGAAAAACTGTTTTTT
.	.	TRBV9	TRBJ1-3	CASSSRGGISGNTIYF	TGTGCCAGCAGCTCGAGAGGGGGTATCTCTGGAAACACCATATATTTT
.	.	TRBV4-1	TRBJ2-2	CASSRQTNTGELFF	TGCGCCAGCAGCCGGCAAACGAACACCGGGGAGCTGTTTTTT
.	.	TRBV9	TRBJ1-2	CASSPGRGSRGYTF	TGTGCCAGCAGCCCGGGGCGGGGTTCGCGGGGCTACACCTTC
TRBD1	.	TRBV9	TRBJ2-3	CASSLGQGDNFTDTQYF	TGTGCCAGCAGCCTTGGACAGGGGGACAACTTCACAGATACGCAGTATTTT
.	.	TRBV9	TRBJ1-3	CASSNDPGRFGNTIYF	TGTGCCAGCAGCAACGACCCCGGGAGGTTCGGAAACACCATATATTTT
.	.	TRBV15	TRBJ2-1	CATSRDSSGYYNEQFF	TGTGCCACCAGCAGAGATTCCAGCGGATATTACAATGAGCAGTTCTTC
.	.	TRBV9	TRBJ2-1	CASSVKSGPGGEQFF	TGTGCCAGCAGCGTAAAAAGCGGGCCCGGGGGTGAGCAGTTCTTC
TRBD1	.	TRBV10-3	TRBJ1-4	CAISEQTGPNEKLFF	TGTGCCATCAGTGAACAGACAGGGCCGAATGAAAAACTGTTTTTT
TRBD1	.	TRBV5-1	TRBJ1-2	CASSLDRGGEAGYTF	TGCGCCAGCAGCTTAGACAGGGGTGGGGAAGCAGGCTACACCTTC
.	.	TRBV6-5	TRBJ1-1	CASSLGVTEAFF	TGTGCCAGCAGCCTCGGGGTGACTGAAGCTTTCTTT
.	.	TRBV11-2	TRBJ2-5	CASSLVGGRSGRRETQYF	TGTGCCAGCAGCTTGGTGGGGGGAAGGAGCGGTCGAAGAGAGACCCAGTACTTC